The sequence of this T cell receptor beta chain was determined in a study of blood T cell repertoires in COVID-19. About the study: Researchers got acute and convalescent COVID-19 samples from the United States, Italy and Spain. PBMCs, B-cell-depleted T cells, or T cells provided the cDNA or gDNA that made up the material.

CDR1 and CDR2 (germline): SGHTA, FQGNSA. The V gene lost 2 bases and the J gene lost 2 bases, with 4 bases spanning the gap. The length of the CDR3 is 13 residues. Here immunoSEQ multiplex PCR was the method, and the copy in TCRdb shows in-frame clones only, minus some. Of approximately 220,000 clones in the sample, 80% to 90% were seen once. The J gene is TRBJ1-5, the V gene TRBV7-2; D uncertain. The TCR comes from a woman aged 25 to 39 with acute COVID-19. Material: PBMCs or T cells enriched from blood (not recorded which). CDR3 sequence reads: CASSLSGNQPQHF. The CDR3 DNA is TGTGCCAGCAGCTTATCGGGCAATCAGCCCCAGCATTTT. The entire variable domain, with the rest obtained from reference TRBV7-2 and TRBJ1-5, is as follows: GAGVSQSPSNKVTEKGKDVELRCDPISGHTALYWYRQSLGQGLEFLIYFQGNSAPDKSGLPSDRFSAERTGGSVSTLTIQRTQQEDSAVYLCASSLSGNQPQHFGDGTRLSIL.